This TCR beta chain was captured by sequencing in a study of blood T cell repertoires in COVID-19. Study-level information: COVID-19 samples, acute and convalescent, were from the United States, Italy and Spain. PBMCs, B-cell-depleted T cells, or T cells provided the cDNA or gDNA that made up the material.

Methods used by the authors: Estimates of nucleated cell counts were drawn from the amplification of reference gene primers. This table comes from immunoSEQ multiplex PCR, and its TCRdb copy is limited to in-frame clones, with some not included. The V and J calls and clone size were taken over from that table, and D and trimming were inferred from the DNA. The sample gives more than 95,000 clones, 74% of which show up once; roughly 5.5% is in the top ten. In germline, CDR1 is SNHLY, CDR2 FYNNEI. V gave up 7 bases and J gave up 3 bases, with 16 bases separating them. This CDR3 contains 14 residues. Sequencing used peripheral blood. J is TRBJ2-7 and V is TRBV2, with D perhaps TRBD2 (6 bases). The sequence came from a man aged 60-69 years with acute or convalescent COVID-19. CDR3 DNA sequence: TGTGCCAGCACAGGAGGGCGGGGCAACTACGAGCAGTACTTC. Its protein product is CASTGGRGNYEQYF. The full variable domain, completed using reference TRBV2 and TRBJ2-7, is EPEVTQTPSHQVTQMGQEVILRCVPISNHLYFYWYRQILGQKVEFLVSFYNNEISEKSEIFDDQFSVERPDGSNFTLKIRSTKLEDSAMYFCASTGGRGNYEQYFGPGTRLTVT.